A single TCR beta chain is shown here with its context. No antigen is known for it. The record has no base qualities; no much larger clone is one base away. This sample is part of a study of blood T cell repertoires in COVID-19 (dated by TCRdb to 2019 to 2021). Background for the entire study: Samples from collaborators originated in the United States, Italy and Spain and spanned both the acute and convalescent phases of COVID-19. Subjects who had been exposed to COVID-19, were actively infected with it, or had recovered from it provided the deeply sampled blood TCRbeta repertoires that made up the dataset. The prospective study material was composed of cDNA or gDNA derived from T cells, B-cell-depleted T cells, or PBMCs. The repertoires were released in a freely available public database meant as a resource for research on the immune response to SARS-CoV-2. Where available, HLA class I and class II types were obtained from metadata supplied by the sample provider rather than from assay-based typing. The samples were drawn from two sources: the first 160 participants of the ongoing ImmuneRACE study, and over 950 subjects contributed by 6 global collaborators. Nearly every sample came with metadata listing a de-identified subject ID, COVID-19 status, age in years and sex.

In Seattle, one collaborating source enrolled patients while the infection was active and tracked those patients longitudinally over the course of disease. Each collaborating institution followed its own protocols to collect whole blood in K2EDTA tubes. For TCRbeta analysis, collaborators shipped samples in one of three forms: frozen whole blood, isolated PBMCs, or DNA extracted from either of those sample types. Beyond this particular receptor, the publication reports: The quantity of clinical and demographic metadata differed by source and by participant and was supplied without curation.

TCRbeta CDR3 regions were amplified from genomic DNA by means of the immunoSEQ Assay, a bias-controlled multiplex PCR. From the authors' description of their analysis: The number of nucleated cells in each sample was estimated by amplification of reference gene primers within the assay. To quantify the absolute abundance of each unique TCRbeta CDR3 rearrangement, sequence reads were collapsed and filtered. For each sample, productive Simpson clonality was calculated as the square root of Simpson's diversity index over productive rearrangements. Not all clones reach the TCRdb copy of this immuneACCESS table, which keeps in-frame sequences only. Checked studies attribute under half of the gap to unresolved V genes and leave the rest unexplained. For V, J and clone size, that table is used; D and trimming come from the DNA. The table for this sample lists more than 85,000 clones; roughly 90% of them were counted only once. Under 2% of the sample goes to the ten largest clones.

The sample taken for sequencing was peripheral blood. This clonotype originated in a woman aged 50 to 60 with COVID-19, enrolled during active disease.

The CDR3 region reads CASSRDRGRTEAFF. The nucleotide sequence reads TGTGCCAGCAGCCGGGACAGGGGGCGGACTGAAGCTTTCTTT. The sequence links TRBV3-1 (or the pseudogene TRBV3-2) to TRBJ1-1; 12 middle bases align to TRBD1. Compared with germline, V lacks 4 bases and J lacks 5 bases; bases without a gene match: 2. The CDR3, cysteine through phenylalanine, is 14 amino acids long. Left in the record is the CDR3 DNA by itself, 42 bases read in frame from the first base. From the germline V gene (reference sequence), CDR1 is LGHDT and CDR2 is YNNKEL.